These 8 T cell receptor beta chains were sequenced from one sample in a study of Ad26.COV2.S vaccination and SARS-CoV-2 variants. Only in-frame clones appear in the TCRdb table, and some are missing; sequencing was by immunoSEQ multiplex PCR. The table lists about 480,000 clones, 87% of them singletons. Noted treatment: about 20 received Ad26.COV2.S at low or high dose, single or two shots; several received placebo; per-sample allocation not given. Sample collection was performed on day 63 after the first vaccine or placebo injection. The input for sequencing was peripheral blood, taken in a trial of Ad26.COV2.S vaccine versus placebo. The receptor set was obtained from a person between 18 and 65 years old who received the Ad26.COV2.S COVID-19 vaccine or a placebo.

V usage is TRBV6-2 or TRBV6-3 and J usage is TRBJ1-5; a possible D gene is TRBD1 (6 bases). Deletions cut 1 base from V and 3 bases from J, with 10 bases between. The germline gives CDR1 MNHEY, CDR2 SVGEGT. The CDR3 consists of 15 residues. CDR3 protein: CASSYWDKHNQPQHF. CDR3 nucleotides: TGTGCCAGCAGTTACTGGGACAAACACAATCAGCCCCAGCATTTT.

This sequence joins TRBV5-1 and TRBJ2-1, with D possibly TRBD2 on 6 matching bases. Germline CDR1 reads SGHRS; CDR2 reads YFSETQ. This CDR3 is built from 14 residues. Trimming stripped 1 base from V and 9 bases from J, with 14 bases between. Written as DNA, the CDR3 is TGCGCCAGCAGCTTGTGGGGGGAGCTGGGTGAGCAGTTCTTC. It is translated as CASSLWGELGEQFF.

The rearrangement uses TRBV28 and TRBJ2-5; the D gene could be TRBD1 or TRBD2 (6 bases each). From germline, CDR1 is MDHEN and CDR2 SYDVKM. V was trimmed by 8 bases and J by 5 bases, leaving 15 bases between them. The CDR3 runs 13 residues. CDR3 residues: CASGSPGAETQYF. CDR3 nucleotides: TGTGCCAGCGGCTCGCCGGGGGCCGAGACCCAGTACTTC. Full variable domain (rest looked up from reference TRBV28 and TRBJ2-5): DVKVTQSSRYLVKRTGEKVFLECVQDMDHENMFWYRQDPGLGLRLIYFSYDVKMKEKGDIPEGYSVSREKKERFSLILESASTNQTSMYLCASGSPGAETQYFGPGTRLLVL.

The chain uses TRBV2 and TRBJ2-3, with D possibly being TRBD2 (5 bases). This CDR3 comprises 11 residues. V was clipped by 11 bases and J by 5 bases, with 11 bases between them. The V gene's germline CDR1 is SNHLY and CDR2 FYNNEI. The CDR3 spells CAGTREDTQYF. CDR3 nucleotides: TGTGCCGGAACTAGGGAAGATACGCAGTATTTT.

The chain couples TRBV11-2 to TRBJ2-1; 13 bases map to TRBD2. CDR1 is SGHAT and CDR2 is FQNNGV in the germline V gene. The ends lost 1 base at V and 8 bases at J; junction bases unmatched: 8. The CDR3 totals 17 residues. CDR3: CASSLGGTSGIGYEQFF. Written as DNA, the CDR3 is TGTGCCAGCAGCTTAGGAGGGACTAGCGGGATAGGGTATGAGCAGTTCTTC.

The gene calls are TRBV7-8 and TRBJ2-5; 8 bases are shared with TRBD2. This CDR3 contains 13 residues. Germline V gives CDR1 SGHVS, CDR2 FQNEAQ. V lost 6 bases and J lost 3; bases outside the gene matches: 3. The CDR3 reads CASSSGLEETQYF. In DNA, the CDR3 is TGTGCCAGCAGTTCGGGACTAGAAGAGACCCAGTACTTC.

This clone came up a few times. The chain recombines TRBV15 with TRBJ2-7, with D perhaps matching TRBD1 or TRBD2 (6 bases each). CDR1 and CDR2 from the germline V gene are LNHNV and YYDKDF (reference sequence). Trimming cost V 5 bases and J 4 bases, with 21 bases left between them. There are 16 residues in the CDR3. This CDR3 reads CATSGLGGRNNYEQYF. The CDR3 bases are TGTGCCACCAGCGGGCTGGGGGGCCGAAACAATTACGAGCAGTACTTC.

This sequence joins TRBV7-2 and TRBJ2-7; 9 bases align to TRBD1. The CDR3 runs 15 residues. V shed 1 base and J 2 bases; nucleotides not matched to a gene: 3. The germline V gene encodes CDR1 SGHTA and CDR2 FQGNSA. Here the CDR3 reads CASSLDGTGPYEQYF. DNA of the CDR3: TGTGCCAGCAGCTTAGATGGGACAGGGCCCTACGAGCAGTACTTC.